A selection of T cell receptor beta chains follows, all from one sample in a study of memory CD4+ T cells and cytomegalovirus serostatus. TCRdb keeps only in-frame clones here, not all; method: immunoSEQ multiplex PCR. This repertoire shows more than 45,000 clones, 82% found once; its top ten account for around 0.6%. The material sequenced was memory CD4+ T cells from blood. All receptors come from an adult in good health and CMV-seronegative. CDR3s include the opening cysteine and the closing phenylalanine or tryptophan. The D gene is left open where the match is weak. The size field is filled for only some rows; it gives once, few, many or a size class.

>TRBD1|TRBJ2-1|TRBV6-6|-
TGTGCCAGCAACAACCCGGGACAGATGCACAATGAGCAGTTCTTC
CASNNPGQMHNEQFF
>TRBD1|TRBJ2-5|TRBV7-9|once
TGTGCCAGCAGCTTAGCCACAGGGGGGGAGACCCAGTACTTC
CASSLATGGETQYF
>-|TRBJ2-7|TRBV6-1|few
TGTGCCAGCAGCCTAGCCCACTACGAGCAGTACTTC
CASSLAHYEQYF
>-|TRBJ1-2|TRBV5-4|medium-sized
TGTGCCAGCAGCCCCGGCCGGCAAAACTATGGCTACACCTTC
CASSPGRQNYGYTF
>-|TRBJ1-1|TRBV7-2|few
TGTGCCAGCGCGCTAATCGGCACTGAAGCTTTCTTT
CASALIGTEAFF
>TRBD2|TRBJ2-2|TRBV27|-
TGTGCCAGCAGACGCGGGGGGAGAGCTGGCGGGGAGCTGTTTTTT
CASRRGGRAGGELFF
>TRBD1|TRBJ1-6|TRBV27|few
TGTGCCAGCAGTTTAGTCGGACAGGGCTCCTATAATTCACCCCTCCACTTT
CASSLVGQGSYNSPLHF
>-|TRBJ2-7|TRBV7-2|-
TGTGCCAGCAGCCTAGGGTTGGCTTCATACTACGAGCAGTACTTC
CASSLGLASYYEQYF
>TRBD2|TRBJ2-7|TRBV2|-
TGTGCCAGCCTGTTAGCGGGGGACGAGCAGTACTTC
CASLLAGDEQYF
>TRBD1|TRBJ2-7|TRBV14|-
TGTGCCAGCAGCGAAGCCGACAGGGGCGAGCAGTACTTC
CASSEADRGEQYF
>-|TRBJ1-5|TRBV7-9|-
TGTGCCAGCAGCTTAGGACAGTTTAGCAATCAGCCCCAGCATTTT
CASSLGQFSNQPQHF
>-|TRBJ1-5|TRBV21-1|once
TGTGCCAGCAGCAAAGTCGGCAGGGAGCCCTATAGCAATCAGCCCCAGCATTTT
CASSKVGREPYSNQPQHF
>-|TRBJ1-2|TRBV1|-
TGCACCAGCAGGGTCGTTGTGCGAAAGACCTATGGCTACACCTTC
CTSRVVVRKTYGYTF
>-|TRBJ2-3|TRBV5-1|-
TGCGCCAGCAGCTTGGAGCCGGGGGCTAGGAACACAGATACGCAGTATTTT
CASSLEPGARNTDTQYF
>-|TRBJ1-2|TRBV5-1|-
TGCGCCTCAGGGGCAGGCAACTATGGCTACACCTTC
CASGAGNYGYTF
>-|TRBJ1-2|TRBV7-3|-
TGTGCCAGCAGCTCTCCAGGAGTTCCGGATGGCTACACCTTC
CASSSPGVPDGYTF
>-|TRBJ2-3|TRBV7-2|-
TGTGCCAGCAGCTTATTGGCGCAGCGCACAGATACGCAGTATTTT
CASSLLAQRTDTQYF
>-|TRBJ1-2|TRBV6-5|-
TGTGCCAGCAGTTCCACAGGGAGGGGGGGCTACACCTTC
CASSSTGRGGYTF
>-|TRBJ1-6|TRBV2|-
TGTGCCAGCAGTTCCCGGGGGCCCCTCCACTTT
CASSSRGPLHF
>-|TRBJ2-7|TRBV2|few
TGTGCCAGCAGTGAAAGGGGGGTTCTTCTGACGCTGGACTACGAGCAGTACTTC
CASSERGVLLTLDYEQYF
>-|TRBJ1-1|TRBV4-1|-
TGCGCCAGCAGCCAAGATCGTCTTTTCAGGAACACTGAAGCTTTCTTT
CASSQDRLFRNTEAFF
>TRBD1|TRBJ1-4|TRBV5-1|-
TGCGCCAGCAGCTTGGCCGGGACAGGGGCCCTTAATGAAAAACTGTTTTTT
CASSLAGTGALNEKLFF
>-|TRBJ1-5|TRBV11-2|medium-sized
TGTGCCAGCAGCTTAGGGCAGGGCAGCAATCAGCCCCAGCATTTT
CASSLGQGSNQPQHF
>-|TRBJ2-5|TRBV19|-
TGTGCCAGTAGTATACGTTGGGGGAAGCAAGAGACCCAGTACTTC
CASSIRWGKQETQYF